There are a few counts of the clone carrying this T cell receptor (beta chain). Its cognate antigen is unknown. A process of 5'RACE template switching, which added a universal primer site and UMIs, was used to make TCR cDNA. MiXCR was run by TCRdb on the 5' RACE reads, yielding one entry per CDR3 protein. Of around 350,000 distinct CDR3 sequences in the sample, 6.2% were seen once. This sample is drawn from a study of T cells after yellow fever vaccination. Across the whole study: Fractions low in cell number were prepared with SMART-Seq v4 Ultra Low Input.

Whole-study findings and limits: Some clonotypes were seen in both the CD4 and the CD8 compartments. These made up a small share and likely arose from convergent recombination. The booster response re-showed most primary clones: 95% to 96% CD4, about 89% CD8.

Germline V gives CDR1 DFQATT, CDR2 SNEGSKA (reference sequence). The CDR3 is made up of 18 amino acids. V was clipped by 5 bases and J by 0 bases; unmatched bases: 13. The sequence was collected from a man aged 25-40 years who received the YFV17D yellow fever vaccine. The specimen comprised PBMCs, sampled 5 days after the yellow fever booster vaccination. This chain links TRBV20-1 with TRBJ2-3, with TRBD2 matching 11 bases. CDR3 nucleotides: TGCAGTGCTCCCACCGGGACTAGCGGACAGATTAGCACAGATACGCAGTATTTT. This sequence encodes CSAPTGTSGQISTDTQYF.